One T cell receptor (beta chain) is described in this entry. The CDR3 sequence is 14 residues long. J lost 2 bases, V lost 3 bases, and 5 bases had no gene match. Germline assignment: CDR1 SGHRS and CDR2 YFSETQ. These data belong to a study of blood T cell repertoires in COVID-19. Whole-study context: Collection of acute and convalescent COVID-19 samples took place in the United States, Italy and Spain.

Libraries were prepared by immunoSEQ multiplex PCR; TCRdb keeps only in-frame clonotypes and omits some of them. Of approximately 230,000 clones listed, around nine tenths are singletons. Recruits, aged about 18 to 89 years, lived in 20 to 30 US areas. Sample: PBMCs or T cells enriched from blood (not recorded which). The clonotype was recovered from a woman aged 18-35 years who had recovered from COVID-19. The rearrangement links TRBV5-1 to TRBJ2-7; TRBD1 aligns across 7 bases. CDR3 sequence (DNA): TGCGCCAGCAGCTCCCAGGGGGTCCCCTACGAGCAGTACTTC. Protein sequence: CASSSQGVPYEQYF.